The rows below give T cell receptor beta chains drawn from one sample of a study of blood T cell repertoires in COVID-19. Measured with immunoSEQ multiplex PCR; TCRdb has only the in-frame clones, and not every one. The table shows about 210,000 clones, with about nine tenths occurring only once. Specimen: PBMCs or T cells enriched from blood (not recorded which). All receptors derive from a man aged 25 to 45 in a cohort exposed to, infected with or recovered from COVID-19 (not recorded which). CDR3s include the opening cysteine and the closing phenylalanine or tryptophan. A D gene is named only where the DNA matches it firmly. The size field is filled for only some rows; it gives once, few, many or a size class.

clone_size,j_call,v_call,d_call,cdr3_nt,cdr3_aa
.,TRBJ2-1,TRBV7-3,TRBD2,TGTGCCAGCAGCTCCCAGCCGGGACTAGCGTTCAATGAGCAGTTCTTC,CASSSQPGLAFNEQFF
.,TRBJ2-3,TRBV7-9,TRBD2,TGTGCCAGCAGCCCGGGGACTAGCGGGAGGATGACAGATACGCAGTATTTT,CASSPGTSGRMTDTQYF
.,TRBJ2-1,TRBV12-3/TRBV12-4,.,TGTGCCAGCAGTAGAACAACACGGCAGTTCTTC,CASSRTTRQFF
.,TRBJ1-5,TRBV13,TRBD1,TGTGCCAGCAGCTTAGGGACAGGGCCGGAGCCCCAGCATTTT,CASSLGTGPEPQHF
.,TRBJ2-6,TRBV7-6,.,TGTGCCAGCAGCTCGAGGGTCGGGGTTGCTGGGGCCAACGTCCTGACTTTC,CASSSRVGVAGANVLTF
.,TRBJ2-3,TRBV5-1,TRBD2,TGCGCCAGCAGCTTGGCCACTAGCGGACGCACAGATACGCAGTATTTT,CASSLATSGRTDTQYF
once,TRBJ1-4,TRBV28,.,TGTGCCAGCAGTTATGGCGGGTCTAATGAAAAACTGTTTTTT,CASSYGGSNEKLFF
.,TRBJ1-5,TRBV18,.,TGTGCCAGCTCACCATCGACAGAAACTAGCAATCAGCCCCAGCATTTT,CASSPSTETSNQPQHF
few,TRBJ1-3,TRBV7-2,TRBD1,TGTGCCAGCAGCCTATGGCCGACAGGGTTCCTCTCTGGAAACACCATATATTTT,CASSLWPTGFLSGNTIYF
.,TRBJ1-2,TRBV5-1,.,TGCGCCAGCAGAAAAGGAGGAGGCTACACCTTC,CASRKGGGYTF
few,TRBJ2-7,TRBV9,TRBD2,TGTGCCAGCAGCGTAGGTAGCGGGAGCTCCTACGAGCAGTACTTC,CASSVGSGSSYEQYF
.,TRBJ1-4,TRBV7-6,TRBD1,TGTGCCAGCAGCCCTCGGACAGGGGGGCACGAAAAACTGTTTTTT,CASSPRTGGHEKLFF
.,TRBJ1-5,TRBV27,.,TGTGCCAGCAGTTTCAGAGCAGGGATGAATCAGCCCCAGCATTTT,CASSFRAGMNQPQHF
.,TRBJ1-1,TRBV5-1,.,TGCGCCAGCAGCTTGGCCAGGGTTACTGAAGCTTTCTTT,CASSLARVTEAFF
.,TRBJ2-5,TRBV5-6,TRBD2,TGTGCCAGCAGCTTGGCGGCGACTAGCGGGAGGGCGCAAGAGACCCAGTACTTC,CASSLAATSGRAQETQYF
.,TRBJ1-1,TRBV12-5,.,TGTGCTAGTGGTCCAGTTGGTGAAGCTTTCTTT,CASGPVGEAFF
.,TRBJ2-3,TRBV9,.,TGTGCCAGCAGCGAGACCGGGACTCTTAGCACAGATACGCAGTATTTT,CASSETGTLSTDTQYF
.,TRBJ2-3,TRBV10-2,TRBD2,TGCGCCAGCAGTGAGTCACCCCTAGCGGGAGATACGCAGTATTTT,CASSESPLAGDTQYF
.,TRBJ1-6,TRBV28,.,TGTGCCAGCAGTTTTAGGGGCCCGGGGGCCCTCCACTTT,CASSFRGPGALHF
.,TRBJ1-4,TRBV1,.,TGCACCAGCAGCCACGCGCCGGACGGACGCAGGGATGAAAAACTGTTTTTT,CTSSHAPDGRRDEKLFF
once,TRBJ2-3,TRBV28,TRBD1,TGTGCCAGCAGTTTGGTACAGGGGGCTCTAGATACGCAGTATTTT,CASSLVQGALDTQYF
.,TRBJ1-5,TRBV19,.,TGTGCCAGTCTCGGGCAGGGGTTGCATCAGCCCCAGCATTTT,CASLGQGLHQPQHF
once,TRBJ1-1,TRBV4-3,.,TGCGCCAGCAGCCAAGATACAGACGGCCCCTACATGAACACTGAAGCTTTCTTT,CASSQDTDGPYMNTEAFF
.,TRBJ2-2,TRBV9,.,TGTGCCAGCAGCGAGTTTAGAACGAACACCGGGGAGCTGTTTTTT,CASSEFRTNTGELFF
once,TRBJ2-1,TRBV6-4,.,TGTGCCAGCAGTGACAACTCGGCGGGGCACAATGAGCAGTTCTTC,CASSDNSAGHNEQFF
.,TRBJ2-3,TRBV5-1,TRBD2,TGCGCCAGCAGCCCAGGACTAGCGCTAGTCACAGATACGCAGTATTTT,CASSPGLALVTDTQYF
.,TRBJ2-7,TRBV7-8,TRBD2,TGTGCCAGCAGCTTAGCGCATCCGTCGAGGACTAGCGTGTACGGGCAGTACTTC,CASSLAHPSRTSVYGQYF
.,TRBJ2-5,TRBV5-1,TRBD1,TGCGCCAGCAGCTTGCAACTCACAGGGGGAATCGGCGAGACCCAGTACTTC,CASSLQLTGGIGETQYF
.,TRBJ2-7,TRBV7-8,.,TGTGCCAGCAGCTCTTGGGACACCCGGCAGTACTTC,CASSSWDTRQYF
.,TRBJ1-1,TRBV4-3,TRBD1,TGCGCCAGCAGCCAAGATCAACAGGGGTTGACTGAAGCTTTCTTT,CASSQDQQGLTEAFF
once,TRBJ1-1,TRBV27,.,TGTGCCAGCAGTTTATCGAACCGAGAAGCCGTCTTT,CASSLSNREAVF
.,TRBJ2-1,TRBV20-1,TRBD2,TGCAGTGCCTGGCGGGGGAATGAGCAGTTCTTC,CSAWRGNEQFF
once,TRBJ2-1,TRBV28,.,TGTGCCAGCAGCAACCGGGACACGATGTACAATGAGCAGTTCTTC,CASSNRDTMYNEQFF
.,TRBJ2-1,TRBV2,.,TGTGCCAGCAGCTCGGGAGCCGGGTTCGCCGATGAGCAGTTCTTC,CASSSGAGFADEQFF
.,TRBJ1-5,TRBV24-1,.,TGTGCCACGGCAGCGGTGAATAGCAATCAGCCCCAGCATTTT,CATAAVNSNQPQHF
.,TRBJ2-5,TRBV6-5,TRBD2,TGTGCCAGCAGTTACTTCGGGACTAGCGGCCAAGAGACCCAGTACTTC,CASSYFGTSGQETQYF
once,TRBJ2-5,TRBV27,TRBD2,TGTGCCAGCAGTTCGGGGACTACGTCTCCATTCGAGACCCAGTACTTC,CASSSGTTSPFETQYF
.,TRBJ1-1,TRBV20-1,.,TGCAGTCCTAGTCAGGGCAGGCTTGGCACTGAAGCTTTCTTT,CSPSQGRLGTEAFF
.,TRBJ2-5,TRBV7-9,TRBD2,TGTGCCAGCAGCTCGACCGGGGGGGTGACCCAGTACTTC,CASSSTGGVTQYF
.,TRBJ1-1,TRBV2,.,TGTGCCAGCAGGGGGGGACGGCTCAACACTGAAGCTTTCTTT,CASRGGRLNTEAFF
.,TRBJ2-5,TRBV7-2,.,TGTGCCAGCACCCGGACAGCCAGTAGGGAGACCCAGTACTTC,CASTRTASRETQYF
.,TRBJ1-4,TRBV5-1,.,TGCGCCAGCAGCTTTGGGGGGGCTGGTAATGAAAAACTGTTTTTT,CASSFGGAGNEKLFF
.,TRBJ1-5,TRBV10-1,TRBD1,TGCGCCAGCAGTTCGGACAGGAGCCATCAGCCCCAGCATTTT,CASSSDRSHQPQHF
.,TRBJ1-1,TRBV11-2,.,TGTGCCAGCAGCTTAAGACTCATGAACACTGAAGCTTTCTTT,CASSLRLMNTEAFF
.,TRBJ2-3,TRBV5-1,TRBD1,TGCGCCAGCAGCTCCCGACAGGGTATGATAGCAGATACGCAGTATTTT,CASSSRQGMIADTQYF
.,TRBJ1-5,TRBV28,.,TGTGCCAGCAGTTTAGATAGAAATCAGCCCCAGCATTTT,CASSLDRNQPQHF
.,TRBJ2-7,TRBV28,TRBD2,TGTGCCTCTCAGACTAGCGGCTACGAGCAGTACTTC,CASQTSGYEQYF
.,TRBJ2-1,TRBV5-1,TRBD2,TGCGCCAGCAGCTGGACTAGCGGAGCCTACAATGAGCAGTTCTTC,CASSWTSGAYNEQFF
.,TRBJ1-2,TRBV5-4,TRBD1,TGTGCCAGCAGCTTGGGACAGGGGACCGGCTACACCTTC,CASSLGQGTGYTF
.,TRBJ1-2,TRBV27,TRBD1,TGTGCCAGCTCACCGGGGACAGTGGCTAGCTACACCTTC,CASSPGTVASYTF
.,TRBJ2-5,TRBV20-1,.,TGCAGTGCTAGTTCGGGTGAGAAGACCCAGTACTTC,CSASSGEKTQYF
once,TRBJ2-7,TRBV11-3,TRBD1,TGTGCCAGCAGCTTCCAGACAGGGGCTATCTACGAGCAGTACTTC,CASSFQTGAIYEQYF
.,TRBJ1-1,TRBV14,TRBD1,TGTGCCAGCAGCGTTCGGACAGGGCCTAACACTGAAGCTTTCTTT,CASSVRTGPNTEAFF
.,TRBJ1-2,TRBV12-5,.,TGTGCTAGTGGCGAGACTCCCCCAGGGTACTTAAACGGCTACACCTTC,CASGETPPGYLNGYTF